This is a list of T cell receptor beta chains from one sample in a study of shared clonotypes between healthy human individuals. Using immunoSEQ multiplex PCR, the repertoire was profiled, and TCRdb retains in-frame clones only, with some absent. The table has roughly 720,000 clones, 80% to 95% seen once. The sequencing input was memory CD8+ T cells from PBMCs. Receptors originate from a man aged 18 to 30 in good health. Some clones in this sample may be carry-over from other donors' samples. The CDR3 runs from the conserved cysteine through the conserved F or W. Each record gives: clone size, V gene, D gene, J gene, CDR3 DNA, CDR3 protein. A D gene is named only where the DNA matches it firmly. Clone size appears in some rows only: once, few, many, or a class for an expanded clone.

clone size: NA; V gene: TRBV6-1; D gene: NA; J gene: TRBJ1-4; CDR3 DNA: TGTGCCAGCAGTGAATACCACAGGGCCACTAATGAAAAACTGTTTTTT; CDR3 protein: CASSEYHRATNEKLFF
clone size: NA; V gene: TRBV9; D gene: TRBD1; J gene: TRBJ2-6; CDR3 DNA: TGTGCCAGCAGCCCGCGACAGGGGACTGGGGCCAACGTCCTGACTTTC; CDR3 protein: CASSPRQGTGANVLTF
clone size: NA; V gene: TRBV27; D gene: TRBD1; J gene: TRBJ1-5; CDR3 DNA: TGTGCCAGCAGTTTGGGTGCGGGACAGCCTGTGTCCCAGCATTTT; CDR3 protein: CASSLGAGQPVSQHF
clone size: once; V gene: TRBV5-6; D gene: TRBD2; J gene: TRBJ2-3; CDR3 DNA: TGTGCCAGCAGCACTGGACTAGCGGGAGGAGCAGATACGCAGTATTTT; CDR3 protein: CASSTGLAGGADTQYF
clone size: NA; V gene: TRBV27; D gene: NA; J gene: TRBJ1-5; CDR3 DNA: TGTGCCAGCAGTTTACGGGGTCGTGGGCAGCCCCAGCATTTT; CDR3 protein: CASSLRGRGQPQHF
clone size: NA; V gene: TRBV28; D gene: TRBD1; J gene: TRBJ1-2; CDR3 DNA: TGTGCCAGCAGTTTTCCGGGACAGGGGGGTGACGGCTACACCTTC; CDR3 protein: CASSFPGQGGDGYTF
clone size: NA; V gene: TRBV7-9; D gene: TRBD1; J gene: TRBJ2-1; CDR3 DNA: TGTGCCAGCAGCTCCGGGACAGGGGTCCATGAGCAGTTCTTC; CDR3 protein: CASSSGTGVHEQFF
clone size: NA; V gene: TRBV7-6; D gene: NA; J gene: TRBJ2-5; CDR3 DNA: TGTGCCAGCAGCTTAACAGCTAAAGAGACCCAGTACTTC; CDR3 protein: CASSLTAKETQYF
clone size: NA; V gene: TRBV7-9; D gene: TRBD2; J gene: TRBJ2-1; CDR3 DNA: TGTGCCAGCAGCTTAGCGGCGGGGGAATACAATGAGCAGTTCTTC; CDR3 protein: CASSLAAGEYNEQFF
clone size: NA; V gene: TRBV11-2; D gene: NA; J gene: TRBJ2-1; CDR3 DNA: TGTGCCAGCAGCTTAGAGCTTCCCTACAATGAGCAGTTCTTC; CDR3 protein: CASSLELPYNEQFF
clone size: NA; V gene: TRBV27; D gene: NA; J gene: TRBJ1-1; CDR3 DNA: TGTGCCAGCAGTTTAGCAGGTTGGGACACTGAAGCTTTCTTT; CDR3 protein: CASSLAGWDTEAFF
clone size: once; V gene: TRBV6-5; D gene: NA; J gene: TRBJ1-1; CDR3 DNA: TGTGCCAGCAGTTACACGACAGGATCAGGTACTGAAGCTTTCTTT; CDR3 protein: CASSYTTGSGTEAFF
clone size: NA; V gene: TRBV4-2; D gene: NA; J gene: TRBJ1-1; CDR3 DNA: TGTGCCAGCAGCCAAGACGGTGCAGTCCTCATGAACACTGAAGCTTTCTTT; CDR3 protein: CASSQDGAVLMNTEAFF
clone size: NA; V gene: TRBV7-9; D gene: TRBD1; J gene: TRBJ2-7; CDR3 DNA: TGTGCCAGCAGCTTAGGGACAGGGAGGAGCGAGCAGTACTTC; CDR3 protein: CASSLGTGRSEQYF
clone size: NA; V gene: TRBV29-1; D gene: NA; J gene: TRBJ1-2; CDR3 DNA: TGCAGCGTCTACGCCAAAATCGACAGCTTAATTTATGGCTACACCTTC; CDR3 protein: CSVYAKIDSLIYGYTF
clone size: NA; V gene: TRBV19; D gene: TRBD2; J gene: TRBJ2-5; CDR3 DNA: TGTGCCAGTGGCGGGAGGGCCCCAGAGACCCAGTACTTC; CDR3 protein: CASGGRAPETQYF
clone size: once; V gene: TRBV28; D gene: NA; J gene: TRBJ2-7; CDR3 DNA: TGTGCCAGCAGTTTATTTCCGGGACTCACATACTACGAGCAGTACTTC; CDR3 protein: CASSLFPGLTYYEQYF